A single sample is the source of the 8 T cell receptor beta chains below, sequenced in a study of resident and recirculating memory T cells in vitiligo. Assay: immunoSEQ multiplex PCR; the TCRdb copy retains only in-frame clones and omits some. The table shows some 70,000 clones, with 91% occurring only once. Material: blood. The receptors derive from a male donor with vitiligo.

The CDR3 sequence is CASSDSRQGANGYTF. CDR3 bases: TGTGCCAGCAGTGACTCGAGACAGGGGGCTAATGGCTACACCTTC. The chain employs TRBV6-4 and TRBJ1-2, with TRBD1 identical over 10 bases. V trimming: 0 bases; J trimming: 6 bases; junction bases outside the gene matches: 4. Germline assignment: CDR1 MRHNA and CDR2 SNTAGT. This CDR3 is built from 15 residues.

V gene TRBV6-1 combines with J gene TRBJ2-7; possible D gene TRBD1, 6 bases. The CDR3 is made up of 16 amino acids. Trimming took 2 bases from V and 2 from J, leaving 16 bases between them. Germline V gene lookup returns CDR1 MNHNS and CDR2 SASEGT. The CDR3 region has the DNA TGTGCCAGCAGTGAACCTCTCTTTGGGGGCCCCTACGAGCAGTACTTC. Its translation is CASSEPLFGGPYEQYF.

This chain uses TRBV12-5 with TRBJ1-6, with TRBD1 identical over 8 bases. The junction had 10 bases not matched to a gene; V was cut back by 5 bases and J by 4 bases. Per the germline V gene, CDR1 is LGHNT and CDR2 is FRNRAP. There are 17 residues in the CDR3. The CDR3 bases are TGTGCTAGTGGTCCCGAACCCGGGACAGGTTATAATTCACCCCTCCACTTT. This sequence encodes CASGPEPGTGYNSPLHF.

In its sample, this clone was seen once. This chain connects TRBV5-4 to TRBJ2-5, with 16 nucleotides matching TRBD2. The V segment lost 4 bases and the J segment 6 bases; nucleotides outside the gene matches: 6. The CDR3 contains 16 residues. Germline-derived CDR1 and CDR2 are SGHNT and YYREEE (reference sequence). CDR3 nucleotides: TGTGCCAGCAGCCAGGGACTAGCGGGGGGGGTAAAGACCCAGTACTTC. This encodes CASSQGLAGGVKTQYF.

V gene TRBV30 combines with J gene TRBJ2-3; D gene ambiguous. CDR1 and CDR2 (germline): GTSNPN, SVGIG (reference sequence). The ends were cut back, 8 bases at V and 2 bases at J, with 8 bases in the middle. The CDR3 is made up of 11 amino acids. CDR3 DNA: TGTGCCGAACAGACCACAGATACGCAGTATTTT. The encoded protein is CAEQTTDTQYF. Variable domain in full (rest from reference TRBV30 and TRBJ2-3): SQTIHQWPATLVQPVGSPLSLECTVEGTSNPNLYWYRQAAGRGLQLLFYSVGIGQISSEVPQNLSASRPQDRQFILSSKKLLLSDSGFYLCAEQTTDTQYFGPGTRLTVL.

This clone was seen a single time. The chain couples TRBV5-4 to TRBJ1-1; D is unclear. V was trimmed by 0 bases and J by 8 bases, leaving 8 bases between them. There are 12 residues in the CDR3. The germline V gene encodes CDR1 SGHNT and CDR2 YYREEE (reference sequence). In nucleotides, the CDR3 is TGTGCCAGCAGCTTGGGCAGATTCGAAGCTTTCTTT. This codes for CASSLGRFEAFF.

The gene calls are TRBV11-3 and TRBJ2-1; D possibly corresponds to TRBD1 (6 bases). There are 14 residues in the CDR3. In germline, CDR1 is SGHNT, CDR2 YENEEA. V shed 2 bases and J shed 9 bases, with 14 bases lying between them. CDR3 region: CASSLTAGAPEQFF. As DNA, the CDR3 is TGTGCCAGCAGCTTAACGGCAGGGGCCCCTGAGCAGTTCTTC.

This clone was picked up a small number of times. CDR3: CASSSSDRADNEQFF. The DNA of the CDR3 is TGTGCCAGCAGCTCCTCGGACAGGGCCGACAATGAGCAGTTCTTC. The V gene is TRBV11-2, the J gene TRBJ2-1; 8 bases map to TRBD1. Germline lookup yields CDR1 SGHAT and CDR2 FQNNGV. V lost 4 bases and J lost 5; bases outside the gene matches: 7. CDR3 length: 15 residues.